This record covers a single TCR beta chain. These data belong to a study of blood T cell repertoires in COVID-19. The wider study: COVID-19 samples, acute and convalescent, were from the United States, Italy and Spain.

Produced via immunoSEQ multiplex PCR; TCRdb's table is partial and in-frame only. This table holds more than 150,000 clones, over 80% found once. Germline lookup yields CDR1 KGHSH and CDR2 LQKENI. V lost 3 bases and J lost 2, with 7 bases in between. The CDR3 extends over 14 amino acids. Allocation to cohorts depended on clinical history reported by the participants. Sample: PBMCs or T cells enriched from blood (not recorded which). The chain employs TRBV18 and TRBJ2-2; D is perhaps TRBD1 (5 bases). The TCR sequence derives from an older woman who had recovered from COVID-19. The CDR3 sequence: CASSPTVNTGELFF. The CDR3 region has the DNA TGTGCCAGCTCACCGACAGTTAACACCGGGGAGCTGTTTTTT.